The 21 T cell receptor beta chains below come from one sample, sequenced in a study of blood T cell repertoires in COVID-19. Clones were sequenced by immunoSEQ multiplex PCR, and TCRdb holds only the in-frame ones, with some missing. Of roughly 500,000 clones in the sample, roughly 90% were seen once. Sequencing input: PBMCs or T cells enriched from blood (not recorded which). The origin of the receptors is a woman aged 35 to 49 who had recovered from COVID-19.

This rearrangement joins TRBV3-1 (or the pseudogene TRBV3-2) to TRBJ1-1; TRBD1 matches at 9 bases. Germline V gene lookup returns CDR1 LGHDT and CDR2 YNNKEL (reference sequence). Trimming removed 2 bases from V and 4 bases from J; junction bases left unmatched: 2. This CDR3 is built from 14 residues. The CDR3 protein is CASSQSTGGTEAFF. CDR3 DNA: TGTGCCAGCAGCCAATCGACAGGGGGCACTGAAGCTTTCTTT.

The rearrangement links TRBV5-4 to TRBJ2-7, with D possibly matching TRBD2 (5 bases). This CDR3 spans 14 amino acids. Per the germline V gene, CDR1 is SGHNT and CDR2 is YYREEE (reference sequence). With 4 bases removed from V and 4 bases from J, the gap between germline ends came to 15 bases. The CDR3 loop is CASSAGRGEYEQYF. CDR3 DNA: TGTGCCAGCAGCGCCGGCCGGGGAGAGTACGAGCAGTACTTC.

The CDR3 nucleotides read TGTGCCAGCAGCTACCGGGGACTAGCAAGGGAGCAGTACTTC. Its protein product is CASSYRGLAREQYF. The genes are TRBV7-2 and TRBJ2-7, with TRBD2 matching over 9 bases. Trimming cost V 4 bases and J 7 bases; bases outside gene matches: 8. CDR3 size: 14 residues. Germline CDR1 reads SGHTA; CDR2 reads FQGNSA.

The chain links TRBV4-1 to TRBJ2-7; D is possibly TRBD1 (5 bases). Trimming shortened V by 5 bases and J by 1 base, and 15 bases separated the two germline ends. The CDR3 extends over 15 amino acids. Germline values: CDR1 MGHRA, CDR2 YSYEKL. CDR3 amino acids: CASSTKTVSSYEQYF. CDR3 nucleotides: TGCGCCAGCAGCACGAAGACAGTTTCATCCTACGAGCAGTACTTC.

In its sample, this clone was seen once. The rearrangement joins TRBV19 to TRBJ2-3; no clear D gene. Germline V gene data show CDR1 as LNHDA and CDR2 as SQIVND (reference sequence). Trimming removed 6 bases from V and 0 bases from J, with 13 bases in between. The CDR3 has 15 residues. The DNA for the CDR3 is TGTGCCAGTAGATTTTGGCAGGCTAGCACAGATACGCAGTATTTT. This gives the protein CASRFWQASTDTQYF.

V is TRBV5-1 and J is TRBJ2-3; 8 bases line up with TRBD1. Germline V gives CDR1 SGHRS, CDR2 YFSETQ. The CDR3 is 13 residues long. J gave up 2 bases and V 9 bases, and 5 bases lay outside the gene matches. CDR3: CATQQGDTDTQYF. The DNA of the CDR3 is TGCGCCACTCAACAGGGGGACACAGATACGCAGTATTTT. The full variable domain, in which reference TRBV5-1 and TRBJ2-3 provide the parts outside the CDR3, is KAGVTQTPRYLIKTRGQQVTLSCSPISGHRSVSWYQQTPGQGLQFLFEYFSETQRNKGNFPGRFSGRQFSNSRSEMNVSTLELGDSALYLCATQQGDTDTQYFGPGTRLTVL.

The chain recombines TRBV29-1 with TRBJ2-5, with 8 bases aligning to TRBD1. This CDR3 is 14 amino acids long. Per germline, CDR1 SQVTM and CDR2 ANQGSEA. The trim removed 2 bases at V and 7 bases at J, leaving 9 bases unmatched. The CDR3 region is CSVEIRGRLGTQYF. CDR3 nucleotides: TGCAGCGTTGAAATCAGGGGGCGCTTGGGGACCCAGTACTTC.

This clone was counted a single time. The rearrangement joins TRBV7-6 to TRBJ2-2, with 11 nucleotides matching TRBD2. Unmatched junction bases numbered 4, after V lost 2 bases and J lost 2 bases. This CDR3 has 17 amino acids. Germline V lookup: CDR1 SGHVS, CDR2 FNYEAQ. The CDR3 sequence: CASSLPSGRINTGELFF. The CDR3 nucleotides are TGTGCCAGCAGCTTACCTAGCGGGAGGATTAACACCGGGGAGCTGTTTTTT.

This chain joins TRBV10-3 and TRBJ2-3, with D unclear. V lost 8 bases to trimming and J lost 0 bases, with 3 bases between them. Germline V gene lookup returns CDR1 ENHRY and CDR2 SYGVKD. This CDR3 comprises 11 residues. CDR3 region: CAIASTDTQYF. CDR3 DNA sequence: TGTGCCATCGCGAGCACAGATACGCAGTATTTT.

This sequence joins TRBV4-3 and TRBJ2-7; 7 bases line up with TRBD1. CDR1 is LGHNA, CDR2 YSLEER, per germline. The CDR3 has 14 residues. V dropped 0 bases and J dropped 5; count of bases not matched to a gene: 4. In DNA, the CDR3 is TGCGCCAGCAGCCAAGACATTGGACAGGACGAGCAGTACTTC. It specifies CASSQDIGQDEQYF.

There are a few counts of this clone. The junction departs from germline at one end; a sequencing error may be responsible. This chain joins TRBV19 and TRBJ1-2; tentative D call: TRBD1 (5 bases). Germline CDR1 LNHDA, CDR2 SQIVND (reference sequence). The CDR3 has 13 residues. CDR3 sequence (DNA): TGTGCCAGTAGTATTGAGACAGCGTCAAAAACTAACTTC. Translated: CASSIETASKTNF.

This chain joins TRBV5-4 and TRBJ1-6; D not certain. Trimming shortened V by 3 bases and J by 8 bases, and 9 bases separated the two germline ends. Germline CDR1 reads SGHNT; CDR2 reads YYREEE (reference sequence). The CDR3 is made up of 13 amino acids. The CDR3 here is CASSSDGYSPLHF. The CDR3 DNA is TGTGCCAGCAGCTCTGACGGGTATTCACCCCTCCACTTT.

The genes are TRBV7-2 and TRBJ1-5; tentative D call: TRBD1 (5 bases). The CDR3 has 13 residues. The germline V and J ends were trimmed by 2 bases and 15 bases, with 17 bases remaining between them. Germline CDR1 reads SGHTA; CDR2 reads FQGNSA. The CDR3 here is CASSLMLAGPRHF. CDR3 nucleotide sequence: TGTGCCAGCAGCTTAATGTTGGCAGGGCCTCGGCATTTT.

The gene calls are TRBV2 and TRBJ2-6; TRBD1 matches at 8 bases. The CDR3 is 18 amino acids. The J segment lost 1 base and the V segment lost 7 bases, leaving 12 bases of the junction unmatched. Germline CDR1 is SNHLY and CDR2 is FYNNEI. This chain's CDR3 is CASTPRDRFISGANVLTF. In DNA, the CDR3 is TGTGCCAGCACACCCCGGGACAGGTTCATATCTGGGGCCAACGTCCTGACTTTC.

The chain combines TRBV4-2 with TRBJ2-1, with TRBD2 matching 7 bases. The ends lost 1 base at V and 8 bases at J; junction bases unmatched: 11. Germline CDR1 is LGHNA and CDR2 is YNFKEQ. The CDR3 length is 16 residues. The CDR3: CASSQVSTGRLDEQFF. CDR3 DNA: TGTGCCAGCAGCCAAGTTTCTACCGGGAGGCTCGATGAGCAGTTCTTC.

This chain joins TRBV24-1 and TRBJ1-4; 7 bases match TRBD1. V gave up 7 bases and J gave up 5 bases; unmatched junction bases: 6. Looked up from germline, CDR1 is KGHDR and CDR2 is SFDVKD. This CDR3 is built from 14 residues. The CDR3 DNA reads as TGTGCCACCAGCCAGACAGGGCCCAATGAAAAACTGTTTTTT. Its protein is CATSQTGPNEKLFF.

The V and J genes are TRBV7-9 and TRBJ1-1, with no clear D. The V gene's germline CDR1 is SEHNR and CDR2 FQNEAQ (reference sequence). V shed 5 bases and J shed 1 base, with 17 bases lying between them. The CDR3 has 16 amino acids. CDR3 in DNA: TGTGCCAGCAGCCCGGCCTTTCGAGGGCCGAACACTGAAGCTTTCTTT. Its protein is CASSPAFRGPNTEAFF.

The rearrangement joins TRBV29-1 to TRBJ2-7, with 9 bases aligning to TRBD1. The ends lost 6 bases at V and 5 bases at J; junction bases unmatched: 8. Germline assignment: CDR1 SQVTM and CDR2 ANQGSEA. This CDR3 comprises 13 residues. The CDR3 nucleotides are TGCAGCGTCACCGGGACAGGGCTGGACGAGCAGTACTTC. Its translation: CSVTGTGLDEQYF.

This chain joins TRBV4-1 and TRBJ1-4, with D possibly TRBD1 on 5 matching bases. CDR3 length: 13 amino acids. Per the germline V gene, CDR1 is MGHRA and CDR2 is YSYEKL. With 1 base removed from V and 7 bases from J, the gap between germline ends came to 7 bases. In nucleotides, the CDR3 is TGCGCCAGCAGCCAAGCAGGGATTGAAAAACTGTTTTTT. Protein sequence: CASSQAGIEKLFF.

The chain joins TRBV18 to TRBJ2-1; 9 bases match TRBD1. The CDR3 has 15 amino acids. Germline V gives CDR1 KGHSH, CDR2 LQKENI. The ends lost 2 bases at V and 9 bases at J; junction bases unmatched: 8. The CDR3 DNA reads TGTGCCAGCTCACCAAGGGGGACAGGGAAGGTTGAGCAGTTCTTC. It encodes CASSPRGTGKVEQFF.

The chain joins TRBV6-1 to TRBJ2-3, with D possibly being TRBD2 (6 bases). V lost 5 bases and J 4 bases, leaving 10 bases between the germline ends. CDR3 length: 13 residues. Germline CDR1 MNHNS, CDR2 SASEGT. CDR3: CASSHGGADTQYF. The CDR3 DNA reads TGTGCCAGCAGTCACGGAGGGGCAGATACGCAGTATTTT.